This T cell receptor beta chain is drawn from a study of T cell responses to AZD1222 COVID-19 vaccine. Study findings and constraints: The CD4 TCRs associated with vaccination extended across spike and predominated at 160-218 and 743-854. Scientists sampled the repertoires only once the peak T cell response had passed. Reportedly, nearly half of unique spike TCRs recognized epitopes outside B.1.351/B.1.1.7 mutations.

Germline CDR1 reads MDHEN; CDR2 reads SYDVKM. The V and J ends lost 2 bases and 0 bases respectively, with 5 bases between them. There are 13 residues in the CDR3. As for this clone: Its antigen is currently unknown.

The repertoire was sequenced with immunoSEQ multiplex PCR; TCRdb's copy has only in-frame clones and lacks some. Of tens of thousands of clones in the sample, over 75% were seen once. The sequence was obtained from an adult in good health. The sequencing used peripheral blood, collected on day 0 of AZD1222 vaccination. The rearrangement uses TRBV28 and TRBJ2-7; unclear D gene. The CDR3 loop is CASSLTSSYEQYF. Written as DNA, the CDR3 is TGTGCCAGCAGTTTAACCAGCTCCTACGAGCAGTACTTC. The whole variable domain, filled in from reference TRBV28 and TRBJ2-7, reads DVKVTQSSRYLVKRTGEKVFLECVQDMDHENMFWYRQDPGLGLRLIYFSYDVKMKEKGDIPEGYSVSREKKERFSLILESASTNQTSMYLCASSLTSSYEQYFGPGTRLTVT.